The 10 T cell receptor beta chains given below trace back to one sample, sequenced in a study of radiotherapy plus CTLA-4 blockade in lung cancer. TCRdb's table, derived via immunoSEQ multiplex PCR, lists solely in-frame clones and lacks some. Altogether approximately 90,000 clones are present, around four fifths being singletons, with the ten largest covering more than 0.75%. Material: peripheral blood, obtained from a patient treated with radiotherapy plus ipilimumab. These receptors were collected from a human donor with non-small cell lung cancer who had stable disease on radiotherapy plus ipilimumab.

This chain links TRBV28 with TRBJ1-2, with TRBD1 matching 9 bases. Germline trimming cut 5 bases from V and 4 bases from J; bases unmatched to any gene: 5. Looked up from germline, CDR1 is MDHEN and CDR2 is SYDVKM. There are 14 residues in the CDR3. CDR3: CASSNDRGFYGYTF. The CDR3 DNA follows: TGTGCCAGCAGTAACGACAGGGGGTTCTATGGCTACACCTTC.

The chain has TRBV30 and TRBJ1-6, with a tentative D call TRBD1 (6 bases). Trimming removed 0 bases at V and 8 bases at J, with 14 bases between. The CDR3 runs to 15 residues. The germline CDR1 and CDR2 sequences are GTSNPN and SVGIG (reference sequence). Here the CDR3 DNA reads TGTGCCTGGAGTGTCCTGACAGGAGTCGATTCACCCCTCCACTTT. Amino acids: CAWSVLTGVDSPLHF.

The chain joins TRBV9 to TRBJ1-3; 9 bases map to TRBD1. The CDR3 has 15 amino acids. CDR1 is SGDLS, CDR2 YYNGEE, per germline. V was clipped by 0 bases and J by 6 bases; unmatched bases: 4. This CDR3 reads CASSVETGGTNTIYF. The CDR3 coding sequence is TGTGCCAGCAGCGTAGAAACAGGGGGCACAAACACCATATATTTT.

This chain connects TRBV18 to TRBJ1-2, with D unresolved. This CDR3 is built from 13 residues. Per the germline V gene, CDR1 is KGHSH and CDR2 is LQKENI. Trimming left V 2 bases short and J 4 bases short, with 8 bases between. CDR3 sequence reads: CASSPDGIYGYTF. The CDR3 nucleotides read TGTGCCAGCTCACCAGACGGAATCTATGGCTACACCTTC.

V and J are TRBV6-1 and TRBJ2-2, with 8 bases identical to TRBD1. The germline V gene encodes CDR1 MNHNS and CDR2 SASEGT. The CDR3 has 15 amino acids. V shed 5 bases and J 1 base; nucleotides not matched to a gene: 3. CDR3 sequence: CASSFGQGNTGELFF. CDR3 sequence (DNA): TGTGCCAGCAGTTTCGGACAGGGGAACACCGGGGAGCTGTTTTTT.

The rearrangement uses TRBV11-2 and TRBJ2-7; the match to TRBD1 covers 8 bases. The CDR3 contains 15 residues. After removal of 6 bases from V and 5 bases from J, the junction contained 12 bases not matched to a gene. CDR1 and CDR2 from the germline V gene are SGHAT and FQNNGV. The CDR3 reads CASSFSGQGRDEQYF. The CDR3 DNA reads TGTGCCAGCAGTTTCTCCGGACAGGGAAGGGACGAGCAGTACTTC.

The V call is TRBV6-5, the J call TRBJ1-6; D ambiguous. The V end lost 7 bases, the J end lost 4 bases, and 14 bases lay between the germline ends. The CDR3 covers 15 residues. Per germline, CDR1 MNHEY and CDR2 SVGAGI. Here the CDR3 DNA reads TGTGCCAGCATAGAGTCCTGGGGTTATAATTCACCCCTCCACTTT. Translating gives CASIESWGYNSPLHF.

In this sample, this clone turned up once. CDR3: CASSSLGAGGGYTF. The CDR3 nucleotides are TGTGCCAGCAGTTCCCTAGGTGCGGGAGGTGGCTACACCTTC. The chain recombines TRBV27 with TRBJ1-2, with no clear D. Trimming left V 4 bases short and J 7 bases short, with 16 bases between. Germline values: CDR1 MNHEY, CDR2 SMNVEV (reference sequence). The CDR3 totals 14 residues.

V and J are TRBV2 and TRBJ1-4; D perhaps matches TRBD1 (5 bases). Germline-derived CDR1 and CDR2 are SNHLY and FYNNEI. V lost 4 bases to trimming and J lost 0 bases, with 9 bases between them. The CDR3 consists of 15 residues. CDR3 sequence: CASSGTLATNEKLFF. CDR3 DNA sequence: TGTGCCAGCAGTGGGACACTAGCAACTAATGAAAAACTGTTTTTT.

This rearrangement joins TRBV7-3 to TRBJ2-3; 9 bases fit TRBD2. The V gene end was trimmed by 0 bases and the J gene end by 2 bases; junction bases not matched to a gene: 3. Germline V CDR1 and CDR2: SGHTA, FQGTGA. The CDR3 length is 16 residues. The CDR3 is CASSLTSGGFTDTQYF. The CDR3 nucleotides read TGTGCCAGCAGCTTAACGAGCGGGGGGTTCACAGATACGCAGTATTTT.